One T cell receptor beta chain is described in this entry. Antigen specificity is unknown. The study drew the donors from its approximately 130-subject validation cohort, separate from the 666-subject first cohort. This sample was included in a study of cytomegalovirus exposure and HLA in healthy donors. Per the germline V gene, CDR1 is SGDLS and CDR2 is YYNGEE. The CDR3 totals 14 residues. V lost 4 bases and J lost 2, with 12 bases in between. Data came from immunoSEQ multiplex PCR; TCRdb stores just in-frame clones and leaves some out. The sample records 200,000 to 250,000 clones, over 80% being singletons. Study-wide findings and caveats: Overall, around 160 TCR beta chains were annotated as cytomegalovirus-associated. Most TCR sequences were seen very rarely across donors, but some public TCRs occurred in many. Reports showed the classifier diagnosing cytomegalovirus status with high specificity and sensitivity.

The sequenced sample was PBMCs. This sequence was found in a woman aged 25 to 45 in good health and CMV-seropositive. The chain links TRBV9 to TRBJ1-2; perhaps TRBD1 as D (5 bases). The CDR3 here is CASSQGRANYGYTF. The CDR3 nucleotides read TGTGCCAGCAGCCAGGGCAGAGCCAACTATGGCTACACCTTC. Complete variable domain (other parts from reference TRBV9 and TRBJ1-2): DSGVTQTPKHLITATGQRVTLRCSPRSGDLSVYWYQQSLDQGLQFLIQYYNGEERAKGNILERFSAQQFPDLHSELNLSSLELGDSALYFCASSQGRANYGYTFGSGTRLTVV.